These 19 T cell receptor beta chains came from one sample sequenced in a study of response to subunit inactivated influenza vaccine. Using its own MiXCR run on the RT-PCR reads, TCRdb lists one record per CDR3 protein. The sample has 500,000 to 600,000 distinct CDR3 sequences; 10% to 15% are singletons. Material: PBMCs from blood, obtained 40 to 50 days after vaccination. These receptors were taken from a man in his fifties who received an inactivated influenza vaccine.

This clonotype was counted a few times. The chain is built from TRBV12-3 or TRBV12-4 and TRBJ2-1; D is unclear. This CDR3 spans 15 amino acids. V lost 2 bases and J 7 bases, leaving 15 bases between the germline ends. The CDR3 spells CASSLFQAVGNEQFF. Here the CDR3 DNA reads TGTGCCAGCAGTTTATTCCAGGCAGTTGGGAATGAGCAGTTCTTC.

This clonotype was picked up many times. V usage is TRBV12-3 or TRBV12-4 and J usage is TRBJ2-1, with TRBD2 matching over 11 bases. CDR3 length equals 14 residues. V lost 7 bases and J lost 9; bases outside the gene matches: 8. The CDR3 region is CASTTSGGRGEQFF. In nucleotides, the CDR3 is TGTGCCAGCACAACTAGCGGGGGCCGCGGTGAGCAGTTCTTC.

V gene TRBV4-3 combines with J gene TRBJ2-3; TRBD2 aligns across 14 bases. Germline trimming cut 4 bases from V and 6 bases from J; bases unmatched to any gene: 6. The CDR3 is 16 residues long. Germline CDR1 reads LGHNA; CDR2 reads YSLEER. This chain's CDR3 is CASSRGLAGGRDTQYF. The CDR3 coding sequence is TGCGCCAGCAGCCGCGGACTAGCGGGAGGTCGGGATACGCAGTATTTT.

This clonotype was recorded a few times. CDR3 sequence: CASSPQRENEQFF. CDR3 DNA: TGTGCCAGCTCACCACAAAGGGAGAATGAGCAGTTCTTC. J is TRBJ2-1 and V is TRBV18; D is perhaps TRBD2 (5 bases). V was trimmed by 1 base and J by 7 bases, leaving 8 bases between them. The germline V gene encodes CDR1 KGHSH and CDR2 LQKENI. The CDR3 spans 13 residues.

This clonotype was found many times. The CDR3 bases are TGCAGTGCTAGAGTGTCAGGGCTCGCCAAAAACATTCAGTACTTC. This encodes CSARVSGLAKNIQYF. V is TRBV20-1 and J is TRBJ2-4; D is possibly TRBD1 (5 bases). V lost 1 base and J lost 1, with 11 bases in between. The CDR3 has 15 amino acids. CDR1 and CDR2 (germline): DFQATT, SNEGSKA (reference sequence).

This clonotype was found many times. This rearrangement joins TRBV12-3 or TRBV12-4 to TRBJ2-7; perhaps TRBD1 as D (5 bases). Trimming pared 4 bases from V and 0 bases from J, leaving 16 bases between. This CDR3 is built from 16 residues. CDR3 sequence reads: CASSYPPTGHSYEQYF. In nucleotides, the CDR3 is TGTGCCAGCAGTTATCCACCCACAGGTCACTCCTACGAGCAGTACTTC.

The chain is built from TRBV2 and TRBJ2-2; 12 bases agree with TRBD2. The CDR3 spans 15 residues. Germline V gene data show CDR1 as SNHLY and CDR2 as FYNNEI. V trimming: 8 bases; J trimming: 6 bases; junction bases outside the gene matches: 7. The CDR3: CASRRLAGDPGELFF. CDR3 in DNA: TGTGCCAGCCGAAGACTAGCGGGAGATCCCGGGGAGCTGTTTTTT.

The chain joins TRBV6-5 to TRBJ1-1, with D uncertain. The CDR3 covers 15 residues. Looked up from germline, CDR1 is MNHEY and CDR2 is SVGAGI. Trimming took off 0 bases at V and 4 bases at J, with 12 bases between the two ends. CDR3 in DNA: TGTGCCAGCAGTTACTCGACCAGGTCCTCCACTGAAGCTTTCTTT. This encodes CASSYSTRSSTEAFF.

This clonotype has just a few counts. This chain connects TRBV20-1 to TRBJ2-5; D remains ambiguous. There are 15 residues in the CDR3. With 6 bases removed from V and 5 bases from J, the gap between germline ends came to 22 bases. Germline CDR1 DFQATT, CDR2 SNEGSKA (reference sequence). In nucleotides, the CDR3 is TGCAGTGCCAGTAGGGCCGGGCTAGTGTCGGAGACCCAGTACTTC. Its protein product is CSASRAGLVSETQYF.

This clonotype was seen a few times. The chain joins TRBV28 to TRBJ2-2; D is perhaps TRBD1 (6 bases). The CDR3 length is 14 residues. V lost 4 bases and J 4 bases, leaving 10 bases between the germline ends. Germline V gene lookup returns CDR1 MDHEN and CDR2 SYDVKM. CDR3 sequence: CASSWDTRTGELFF. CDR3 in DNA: TGTGCCAGCAGTTGGGACACTCGCACCGGGGAGCTGTTTTTT.

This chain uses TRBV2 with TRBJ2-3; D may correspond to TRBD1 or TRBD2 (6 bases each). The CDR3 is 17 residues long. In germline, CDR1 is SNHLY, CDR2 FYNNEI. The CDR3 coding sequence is TGTACCTTCAGCGCTGGCTCCGGGGGCTGGAGCACAGATACGCAGTATTTT. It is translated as CTFSAGSGGWSTDTQYF.

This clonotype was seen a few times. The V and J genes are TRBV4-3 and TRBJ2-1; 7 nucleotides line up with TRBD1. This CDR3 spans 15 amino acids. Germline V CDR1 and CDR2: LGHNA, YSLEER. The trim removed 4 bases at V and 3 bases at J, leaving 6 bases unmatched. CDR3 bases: TGCGCCAGCAGCCCCCGGGACAGTTACTACAATGAGCAGTTCTTC. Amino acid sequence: CASSPRDSYYNEQFF.

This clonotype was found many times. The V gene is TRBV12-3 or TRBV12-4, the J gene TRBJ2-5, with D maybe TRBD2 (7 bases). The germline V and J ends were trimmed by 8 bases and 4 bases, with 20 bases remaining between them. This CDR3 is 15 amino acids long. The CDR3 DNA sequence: TGTGCCAGCGGGCCCGCGGGGGCGTGGGGAGAGACCCAGTACTTC. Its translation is CASGPAGAWGETQYF.

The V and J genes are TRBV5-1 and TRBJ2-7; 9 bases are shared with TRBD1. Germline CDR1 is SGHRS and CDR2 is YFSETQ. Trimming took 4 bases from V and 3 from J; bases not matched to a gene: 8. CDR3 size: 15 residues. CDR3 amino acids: CASSPRTGVSYEQYF. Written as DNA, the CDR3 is TGCGCCAGCAGCCCGCGGACAGGGGTAAGCTACGAGCAGTACTTC.

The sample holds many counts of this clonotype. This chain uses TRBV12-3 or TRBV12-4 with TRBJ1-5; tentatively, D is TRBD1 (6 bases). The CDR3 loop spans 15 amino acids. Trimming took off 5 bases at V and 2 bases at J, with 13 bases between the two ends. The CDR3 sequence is CASSGGGLGNQPQHF. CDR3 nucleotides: TGTGCCAGCAGTGGTGGGGGCTTGGGCAATCAGCCCCAGCATTTT.

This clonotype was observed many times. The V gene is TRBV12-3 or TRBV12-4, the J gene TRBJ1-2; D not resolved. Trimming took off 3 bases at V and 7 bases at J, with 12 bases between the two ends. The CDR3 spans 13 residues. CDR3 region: CASSLIEISGYTF. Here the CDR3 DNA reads TGTGCCAGCAGTTTGATCGAGATTTCTGGCTACACCTTC.

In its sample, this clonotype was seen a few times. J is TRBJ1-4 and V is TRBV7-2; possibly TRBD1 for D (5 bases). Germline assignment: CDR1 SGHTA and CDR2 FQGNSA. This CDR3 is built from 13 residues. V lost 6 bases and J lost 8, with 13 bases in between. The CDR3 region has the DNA TGTGCCAGCAGATCCACCCGGGGGGAAAAACTGTTTTTT. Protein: CASRSTRGEKLFF.

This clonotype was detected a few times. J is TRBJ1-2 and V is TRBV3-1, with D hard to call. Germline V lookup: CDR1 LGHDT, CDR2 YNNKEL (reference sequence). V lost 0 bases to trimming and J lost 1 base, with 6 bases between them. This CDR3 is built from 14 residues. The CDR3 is CASSQDSGNYGYTF. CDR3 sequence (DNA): TGTGCCAGCAGCCAAGACTCCGGTAACTATGGCTACACCTTC.

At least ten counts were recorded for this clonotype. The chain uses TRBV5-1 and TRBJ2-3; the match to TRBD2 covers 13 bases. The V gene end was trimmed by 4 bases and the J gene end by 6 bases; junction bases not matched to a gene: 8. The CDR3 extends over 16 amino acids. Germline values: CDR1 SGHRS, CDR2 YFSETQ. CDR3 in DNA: TGCGCCAGCAGCCTACTAGCGGGAGGGCCATACGATACGCAGTATTTT. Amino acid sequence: CASSLLAGGPYDTQYF.